This is a list of T cell receptor beta chains from one sample in a study of blood T cell repertoires in COVID-19. Clones were read by immunoSEQ multiplex PCR, and TCRdb kept only the in-frame ones, dropping some. Of some 490,000 clones in the sample, approximately 91% are singletons; the top ten hold approximately 8%. The sequenced material came from PBMCs or T cells enriched from blood (not recorded which). All receptors come from a woman aged 55-69 years who had recovered from COVID-19. The CDR3 runs from the conserved cysteine through the conserved F or W. Each record gives: D gene, clone size, J gene, V gene, CDR3 protein, CDR3 DNA. A D gene is named only where the DNA matches it firmly. The size field is filled for only some rows; it gives once, few, many or a size class.

D gene: TRBD2; clone size: once; J gene: TRBJ2-1; V gene: TRBV10-3; CDR3 protein: CAISVGGGPSDEQFF; CDR3 DNA: TGTGCCATCAGTGTGGGCGGGGGGCCCTCGGATGAGCAGTTCTTC
D gene: TRBD1; clone size: -; J gene: TRBJ2-2; V gene: TRBV6-6; CDR3 protein: CASTPGQGATGELFF; CDR3 DNA: TGTGCCAGCACCCCGGGACAGGGGGCGACCGGGGAGCTGTTTTTT
D gene: -; clone size: once; J gene: TRBJ1-2; V gene: TRBV15; CDR3 protein: CATSTYTFNYGYTF; CDR3 DNA: TGTGCCACCAGCACATACACCTTTAACTATGGCTACACCTTC
D gene: -; clone size: -; J gene: TRBJ2-1; V gene: TRBV9; CDR3 protein: CASSAPEGKVINEQFF; CDR3 DNA: TGTGCCAGCAGCGCGCCTGAGGGAAAGGTGATAAATGAGCAGTTCTTC
D gene: TRBD2; clone size: -; J gene: TRBJ2-7; V gene: TRBV6-5; CDR3 protein: CAARGGLAVYEQYF; CDR3 DNA: TGTGCCGCTAGGGGGGGACTAGCGGTATACGAGCAGTACTTC
D gene: TRBD1; clone size: -; J gene: TRBJ2-5; V gene: TRBV19; CDR3 protein: CASRQTSYRGRETQYF; CDR3 DNA: TGTGCCAGTAGACAGACGTCATACAGGGGGCGAGAGACCCAGTACTTC
D gene: -; clone size: -; J gene: TRBJ2-2; V gene: TRBV3-1/TRBV3-2; CDR3 protein: CASSPEIYANTGELFF; CDR3 DNA: TGTGCCAGCAGCCCCGAGATCTACGCGAACACCGGGGAGCTGTTTTTT
D gene: -; clone size: -; J gene: TRBJ1-5; V gene: TRBV16; CDR3 protein: CASSQGRLGPSNQPQHF; CDR3 DNA: TGTGCCAGCAGCCAAGGGCGGTTGGGGCCTAGCAATCAGCCCCAGCATTTT
D gene: -; clone size: -; J gene: TRBJ1-6; V gene: TRBV5-4; CDR3 protein: CASSQLTTDPNSPLHF; CDR3 DNA: TGTGCCAGCAGCCAACTAACGACAGATCCTAATTCACCCCTCCACTTT
D gene: -; clone size: -; J gene: TRBJ2-1; V gene: TRBV6-6; CDR3 protein: CASSYGGPYNEQFF; CDR3 DNA: TGTGCCAGCAGTTACGGGGGCCCCTACAATGAGCAGTTCTTC
D gene: -; clone size: -; J gene: TRBJ1-2; V gene: TRBV7-9; CDR3 protein: CASSRSYGYTF; CDR3 DNA: TGTGCCAGCAGCCGGAGCTATGGCTACACCTTC
D gene: -; clone size: -; J gene: TRBJ1-4; V gene: TRBV7-8; CDR3 protein: CASSSFGGRNEKLFF; CDR3 DNA: TGTGCCAGCAGCTCCTTCGGGGGTCGGAACGAAAAACTGTTTTTT